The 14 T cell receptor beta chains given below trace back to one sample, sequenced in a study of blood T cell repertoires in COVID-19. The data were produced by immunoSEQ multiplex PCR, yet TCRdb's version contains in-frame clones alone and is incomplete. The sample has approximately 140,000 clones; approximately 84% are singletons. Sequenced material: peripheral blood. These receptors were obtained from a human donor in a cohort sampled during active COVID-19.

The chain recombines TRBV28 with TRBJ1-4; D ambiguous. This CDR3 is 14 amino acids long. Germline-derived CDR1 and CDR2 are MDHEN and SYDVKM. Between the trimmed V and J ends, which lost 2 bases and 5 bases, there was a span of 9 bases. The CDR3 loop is CASSLEVRNEKLFF. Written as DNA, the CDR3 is TGTGCCAGCAGTTTAGAAGTGAGGAATGAAAAACTGTTTTTT.

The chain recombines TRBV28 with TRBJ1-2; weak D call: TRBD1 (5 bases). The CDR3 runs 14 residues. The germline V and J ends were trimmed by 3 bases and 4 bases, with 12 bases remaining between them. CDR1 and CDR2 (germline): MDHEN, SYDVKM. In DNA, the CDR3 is TGTGCCAGCAGTTTTTTGGGGGGAGTCTATGGCTACACCTTC. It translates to CASSFLGGVYGYTF.

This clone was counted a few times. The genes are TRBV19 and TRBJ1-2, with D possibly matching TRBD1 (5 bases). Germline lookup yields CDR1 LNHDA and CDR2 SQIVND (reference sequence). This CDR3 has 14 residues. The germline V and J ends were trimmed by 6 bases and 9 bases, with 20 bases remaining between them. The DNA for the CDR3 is TGTGCCAGTAGCCCGGACATCCCTTCTTTGAGCTACACCTTC. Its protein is CASSPDIPSLSYTF.

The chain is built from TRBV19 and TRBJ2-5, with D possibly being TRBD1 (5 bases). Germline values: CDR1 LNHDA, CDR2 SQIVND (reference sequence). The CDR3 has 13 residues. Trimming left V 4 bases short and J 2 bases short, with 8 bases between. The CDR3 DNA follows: TGTGCCAGTAGTACAGGGTTACAAGAGACCCAGTACTTC. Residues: CASSTGLQETQYF.

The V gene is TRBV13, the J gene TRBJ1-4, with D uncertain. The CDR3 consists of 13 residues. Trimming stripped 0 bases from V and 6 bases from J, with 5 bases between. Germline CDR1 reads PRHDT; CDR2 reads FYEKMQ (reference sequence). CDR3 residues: CASSLGADEKLFF. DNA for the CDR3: TGTGCCAGCAGCTTAGGGGCTGATGAAAAACTGTTTTTT.

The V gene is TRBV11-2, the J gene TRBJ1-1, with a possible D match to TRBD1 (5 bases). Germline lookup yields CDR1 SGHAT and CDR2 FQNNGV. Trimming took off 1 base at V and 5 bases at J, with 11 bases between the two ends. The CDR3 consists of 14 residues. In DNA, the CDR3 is TGTGCCAGCAGCTTAGCAGGGCCAGGGACTGAAGCTTTCTTT. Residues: CASSLAGPGTEAFF.

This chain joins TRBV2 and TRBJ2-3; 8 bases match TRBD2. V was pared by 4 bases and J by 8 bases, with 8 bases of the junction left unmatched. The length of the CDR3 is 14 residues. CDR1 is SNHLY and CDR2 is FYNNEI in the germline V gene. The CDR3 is CASSGGTRGRTQYF. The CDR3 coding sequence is TGTGCCAGCAGTGGGGGGACTAGGGGTCGTACGCAGTATTTT.

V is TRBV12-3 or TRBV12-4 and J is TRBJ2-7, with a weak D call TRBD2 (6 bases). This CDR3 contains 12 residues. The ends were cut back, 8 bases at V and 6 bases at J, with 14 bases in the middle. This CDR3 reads CASRPEGTEQYF. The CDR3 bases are TGTGCCAGCCGCCCGGAGGGGACCGAGCAGTACTTC.

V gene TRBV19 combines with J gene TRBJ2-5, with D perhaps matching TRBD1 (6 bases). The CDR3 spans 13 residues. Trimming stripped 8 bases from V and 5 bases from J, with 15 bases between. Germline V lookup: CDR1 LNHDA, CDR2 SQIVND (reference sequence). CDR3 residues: CASSGTLRETQYF. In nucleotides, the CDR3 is TGTGCCAGTTCCGGGACATTAAGGGAGACCCAGTACTTC.

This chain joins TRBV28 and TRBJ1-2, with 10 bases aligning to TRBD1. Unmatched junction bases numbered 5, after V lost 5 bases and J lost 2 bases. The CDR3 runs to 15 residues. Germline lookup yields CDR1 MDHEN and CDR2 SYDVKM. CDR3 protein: CASSDRGQRNYGYTF. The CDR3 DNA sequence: TGTGCCAGCAGTGACAGGGGGCAAAGGAACTATGGCTACACCTTC.

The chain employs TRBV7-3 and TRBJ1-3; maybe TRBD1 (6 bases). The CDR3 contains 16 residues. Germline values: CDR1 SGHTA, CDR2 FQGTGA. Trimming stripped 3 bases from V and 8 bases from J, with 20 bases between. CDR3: CASSLRGSQLEDTIYF. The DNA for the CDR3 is TGTGCCAGCAGCTTGAGGGGGAGCCAGCTGGAAGACACCATATATTTT.

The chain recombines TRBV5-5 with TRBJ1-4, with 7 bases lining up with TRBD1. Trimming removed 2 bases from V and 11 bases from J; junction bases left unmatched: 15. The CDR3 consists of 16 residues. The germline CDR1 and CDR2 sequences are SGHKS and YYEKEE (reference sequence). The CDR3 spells CASSLEFGTAQAKLFF. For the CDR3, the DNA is TGTGCCAGCAGCTTAGAGTTCGGGACAGCCCAGGCCAAACTGTTTTTT. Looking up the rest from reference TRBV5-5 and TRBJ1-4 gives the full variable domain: DAGVTQSPTHLIKTRGQQVTLRCSPISGHKSVSWYQQVLGQGPQFIFQYYEKEERGRGNFPDRFSARQFPNYSSELNVNALLLGDSALYLCASSLEFGTAQAKLFFGSGTQLSVL.

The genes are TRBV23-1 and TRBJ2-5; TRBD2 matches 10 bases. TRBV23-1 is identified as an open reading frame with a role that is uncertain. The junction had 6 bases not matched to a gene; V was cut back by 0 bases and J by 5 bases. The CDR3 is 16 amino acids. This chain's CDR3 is CASSQSKRGGRETQYF. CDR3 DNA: TGCGCCAGCAGTCAATCCAAGCGGGGGGGCCGGGAGACCCAGTACTTC.

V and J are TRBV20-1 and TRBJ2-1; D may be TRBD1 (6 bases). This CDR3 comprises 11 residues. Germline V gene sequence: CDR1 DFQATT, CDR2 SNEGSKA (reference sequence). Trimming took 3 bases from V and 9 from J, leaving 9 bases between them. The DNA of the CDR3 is TGCAGTGCTAGTGGGGACATTGAGCAGTTCTTC. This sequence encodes CSASGDIEQFF.